The clone carrying this T cell receptor beta chain was recorded many times. The sample is drawn from a study of T-cell reconstitution after alpha-beta-depleted transplantation in children. This CDR3 spans 12 amino acids. Looked up from germline, CDR1 is DFQATT and CDR2 is SNEGSKA (reference sequence). V lost 3 bases and J 5 bases, leaving 10 bases between the germline ends. This sample's TCRbeta library carried unique molecular identifier barcodes. TCRdb independently ran MiXCR on the PCR reads; one entry per CDR3 protein. Seen here are approximately 50,000 distinct CDR3 sequences, about 5.7% observed once, and the top ten hold over 30%.

V usage is TRBV20-1 and J usage is TRBJ1-2; no clear D gene. Here the sequenced sample was PBMCs, mostly from graft donor cells, taken 60 days after TCRalphabeta/CD19-depleted stem cell transplant. The source is a female patient between 2 and 15 years old who had a stem cell transplant for aplastic anemia, so the T cells may come from the graft donor. The DNA for the CDR3 is TGCAGTGCTAGCGCGATTTCTTATGGCTACACCTTC. Protein: CSASAISYGYTF.